This paragraph covers one T cell receptor beta chain sequence. This entry is derived from a study of blood T cell repertoires in COVID-19. Study-level background: Sites in the United States, Italy and Spain provided acute and convalescent COVID-19 samples.

The CDR3 spans 15 residues. The germline V gene encodes CDR1 GTSNPN and CDR2 SVGIG (reference sequence). Trimming took 4 bases from V and 4 from J; bases not matched to a gene: 13. Data came from immunoSEQ multiplex PCR; TCRdb stores just in-frame clones and leaves some out. The profile shows 250,000 to 350,000 clones, approximately 85% of them singletons. Cohort 3 recovered donors had two negative PCRs, clearance, or symptom resolution. Sequenced input: PBMCs or T cells enriched from blood (not recorded which). This sequence originates from a woman in her 30s who had recovered from COVID-19. The chain recombines TRBV30 with TRBJ2-7; 7 bases map to TRBD1. The CDR3 sequence is CAWNLGQTAIYEQYF. In nucleotides, the CDR3 is TGTGCCTGGAATCTGGGACAGACGGCCATATACGAGCAGTACTTC.